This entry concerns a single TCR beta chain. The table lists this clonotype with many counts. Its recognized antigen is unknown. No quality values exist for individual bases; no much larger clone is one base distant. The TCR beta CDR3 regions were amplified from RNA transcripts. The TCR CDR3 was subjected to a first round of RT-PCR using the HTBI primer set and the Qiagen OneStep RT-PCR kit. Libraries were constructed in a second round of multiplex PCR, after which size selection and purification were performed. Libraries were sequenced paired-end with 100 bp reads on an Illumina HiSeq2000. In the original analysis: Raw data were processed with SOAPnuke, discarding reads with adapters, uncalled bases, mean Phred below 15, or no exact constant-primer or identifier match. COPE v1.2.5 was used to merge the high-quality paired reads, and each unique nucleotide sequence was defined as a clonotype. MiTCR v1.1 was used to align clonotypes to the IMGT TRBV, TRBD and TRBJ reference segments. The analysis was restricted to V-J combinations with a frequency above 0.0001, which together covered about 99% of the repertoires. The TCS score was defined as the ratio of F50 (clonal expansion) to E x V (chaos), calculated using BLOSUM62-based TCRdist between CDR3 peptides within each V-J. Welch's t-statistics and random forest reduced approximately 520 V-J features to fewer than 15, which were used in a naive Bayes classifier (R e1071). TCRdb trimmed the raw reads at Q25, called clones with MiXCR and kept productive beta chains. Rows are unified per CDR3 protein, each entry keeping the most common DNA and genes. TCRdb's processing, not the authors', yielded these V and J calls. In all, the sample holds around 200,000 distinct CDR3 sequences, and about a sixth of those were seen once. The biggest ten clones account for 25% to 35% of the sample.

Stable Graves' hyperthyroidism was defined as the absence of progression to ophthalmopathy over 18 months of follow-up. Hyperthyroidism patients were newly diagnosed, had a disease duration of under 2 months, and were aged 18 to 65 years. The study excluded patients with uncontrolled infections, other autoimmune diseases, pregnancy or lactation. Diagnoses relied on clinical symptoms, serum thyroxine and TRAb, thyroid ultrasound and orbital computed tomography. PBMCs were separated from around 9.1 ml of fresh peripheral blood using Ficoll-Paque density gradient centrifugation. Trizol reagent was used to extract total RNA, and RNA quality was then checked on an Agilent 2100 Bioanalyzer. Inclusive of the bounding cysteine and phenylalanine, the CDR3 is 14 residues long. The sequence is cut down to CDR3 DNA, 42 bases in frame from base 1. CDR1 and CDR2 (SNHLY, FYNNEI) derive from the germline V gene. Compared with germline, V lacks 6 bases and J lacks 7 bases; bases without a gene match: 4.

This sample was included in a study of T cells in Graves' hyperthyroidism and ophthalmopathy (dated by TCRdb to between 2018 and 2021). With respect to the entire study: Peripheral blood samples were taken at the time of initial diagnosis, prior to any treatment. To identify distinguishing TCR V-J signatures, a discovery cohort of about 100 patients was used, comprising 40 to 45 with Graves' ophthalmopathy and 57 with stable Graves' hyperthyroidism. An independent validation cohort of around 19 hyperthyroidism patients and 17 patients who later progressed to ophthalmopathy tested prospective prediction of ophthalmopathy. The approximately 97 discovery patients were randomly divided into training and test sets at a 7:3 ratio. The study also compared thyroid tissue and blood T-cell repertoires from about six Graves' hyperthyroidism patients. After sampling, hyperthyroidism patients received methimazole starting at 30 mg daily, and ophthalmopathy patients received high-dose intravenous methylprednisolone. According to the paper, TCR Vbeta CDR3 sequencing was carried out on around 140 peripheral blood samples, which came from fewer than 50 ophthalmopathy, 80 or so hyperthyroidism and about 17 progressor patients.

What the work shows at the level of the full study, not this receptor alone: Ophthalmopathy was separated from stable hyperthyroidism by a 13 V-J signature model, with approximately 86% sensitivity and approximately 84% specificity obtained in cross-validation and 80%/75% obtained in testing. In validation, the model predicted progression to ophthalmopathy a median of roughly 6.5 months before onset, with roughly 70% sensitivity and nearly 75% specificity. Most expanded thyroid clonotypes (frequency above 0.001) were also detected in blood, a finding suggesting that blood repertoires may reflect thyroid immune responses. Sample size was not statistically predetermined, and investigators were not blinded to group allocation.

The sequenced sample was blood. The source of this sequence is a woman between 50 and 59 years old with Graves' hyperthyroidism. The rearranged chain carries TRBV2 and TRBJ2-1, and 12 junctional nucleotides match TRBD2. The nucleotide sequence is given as TGTGCCAGCAGACTAGCGGGGGGACTGAATGAGCAGTTCTTC. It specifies CASRLAGGLNEQFF.